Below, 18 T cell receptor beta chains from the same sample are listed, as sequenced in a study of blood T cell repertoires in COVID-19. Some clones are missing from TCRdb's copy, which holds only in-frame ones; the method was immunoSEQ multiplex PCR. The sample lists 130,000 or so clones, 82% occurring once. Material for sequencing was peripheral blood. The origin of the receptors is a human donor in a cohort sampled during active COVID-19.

DNA for the CDR3: TGTGCCAGCAGTTCCAGGGGACGGGGCACAGATACGCAGTATTTT. As protein: CASSSRGRGTDTQYF. The V call is TRBV6-5, the J call TRBJ2-3; D possibly corresponds to TRBD1 (6 bases). Germline V gene data show CDR1 as MNHEY and CDR2 as SVGAGI. This CDR3 has 15 amino acids. V lost 4 bases and J lost 1, with 12 bases in between.

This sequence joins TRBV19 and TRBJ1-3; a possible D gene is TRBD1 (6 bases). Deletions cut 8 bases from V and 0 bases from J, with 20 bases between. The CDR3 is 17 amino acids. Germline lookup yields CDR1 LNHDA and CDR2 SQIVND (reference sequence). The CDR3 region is CASSDPAGARSGNTIYF. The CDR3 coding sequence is TGTGCCAGTTCCGACCCTGCGGGGGCGCGCTCTGGAAACACCATATATTTT.

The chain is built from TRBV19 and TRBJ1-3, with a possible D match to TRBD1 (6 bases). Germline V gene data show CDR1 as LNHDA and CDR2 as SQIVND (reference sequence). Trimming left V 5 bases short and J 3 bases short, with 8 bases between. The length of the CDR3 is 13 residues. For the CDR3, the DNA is TGTGCCAGTAGTCGGGACAATGGAAACACCATATATTTT. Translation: CASSRDNGNTIYF.

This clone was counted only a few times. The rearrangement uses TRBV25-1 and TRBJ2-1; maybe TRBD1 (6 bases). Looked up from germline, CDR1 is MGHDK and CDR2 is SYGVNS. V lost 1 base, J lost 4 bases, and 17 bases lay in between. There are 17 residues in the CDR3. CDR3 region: CASSEWVLDRNYNEQFF. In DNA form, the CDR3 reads TGTGCCAGCAGTGAATGGGTCCTCGACAGGAATTACAATGAGCAGTTCTTC. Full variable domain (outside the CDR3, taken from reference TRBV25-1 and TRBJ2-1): EADIYQTPRYLVIGTGKKITLECSQTMGHDKMYWYQQDPGMELHLIHYSYGVNSTEKGDLSSESTVSRIRTEHFPLTLESARPSHTSQYLCASSEWVLDRNYNEQFFGPGTRLTVL.

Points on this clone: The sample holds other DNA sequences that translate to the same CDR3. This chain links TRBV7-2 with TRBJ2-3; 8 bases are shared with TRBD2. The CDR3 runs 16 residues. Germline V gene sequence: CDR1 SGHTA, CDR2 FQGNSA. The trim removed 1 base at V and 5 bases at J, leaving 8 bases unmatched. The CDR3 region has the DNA TGTGCCAGCAGCTTAGTGTCCGGGGGGGCGGGAGATACGCAGTATTTT. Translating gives CASSLVSGGAGDTQYF.

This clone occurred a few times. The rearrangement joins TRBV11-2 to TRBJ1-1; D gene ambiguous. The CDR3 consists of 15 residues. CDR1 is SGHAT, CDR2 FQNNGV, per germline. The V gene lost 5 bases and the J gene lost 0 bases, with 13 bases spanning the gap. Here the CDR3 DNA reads TGTGCCAGCAGCACGGGAGGCACTTTGAACACTGAAGCTTTCTTT. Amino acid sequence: CASSTGGTLNTEAFF.

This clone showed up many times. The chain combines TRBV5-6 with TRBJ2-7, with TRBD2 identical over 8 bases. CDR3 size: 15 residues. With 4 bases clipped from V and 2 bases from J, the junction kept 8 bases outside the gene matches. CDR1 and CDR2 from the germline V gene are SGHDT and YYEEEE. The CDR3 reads CASSPPGGEAYEQYF. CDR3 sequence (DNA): TGTGCCAGCAGCCCCCCCGGGGGGGAAGCCTACGAGCAGTACTTC.

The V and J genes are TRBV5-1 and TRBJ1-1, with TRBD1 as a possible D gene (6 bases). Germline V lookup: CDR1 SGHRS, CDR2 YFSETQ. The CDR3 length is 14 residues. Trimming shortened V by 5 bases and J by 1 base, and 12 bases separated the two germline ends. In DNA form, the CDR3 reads TGCGCCAGCAGTTCGCAGGGGAAGAACACTGAAGCTTTCTTT. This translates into CASSSQGKNTEAFF.

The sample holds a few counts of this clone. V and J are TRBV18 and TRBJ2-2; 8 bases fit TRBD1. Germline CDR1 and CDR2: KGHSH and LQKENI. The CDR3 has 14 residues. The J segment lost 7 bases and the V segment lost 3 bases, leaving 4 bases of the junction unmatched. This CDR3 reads CASSPGQDYGELFF. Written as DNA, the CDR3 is TGTGCCAGCTCACCGGGACAGGATTACGGGGAGCTGTTTTTT.

CDR3 in DNA: TGCAGTGCTAGTGGGCGGAGCTCCTACGAGCAGTACTTC. It is translated as CSASGRSSYEQYF. The chain couples TRBV20-1 to TRBJ2-7; D is uncertain. The germline CDR1 and CDR2 sequences are DFQATT and SNEGSKA (reference sequence). CDR3 length: 13 residues. The germline V and J ends were trimmed by 3 bases and 0 bases, with 9 bases remaining between them.

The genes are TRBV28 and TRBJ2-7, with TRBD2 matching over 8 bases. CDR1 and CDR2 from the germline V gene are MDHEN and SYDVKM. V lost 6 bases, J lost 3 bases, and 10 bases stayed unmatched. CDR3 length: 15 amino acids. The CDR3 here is CASRSPGGPHYEQYF. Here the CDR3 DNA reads TGTGCCAGCAGATCACCGGGGGGGCCCCACTACGAGCAGTACTTC. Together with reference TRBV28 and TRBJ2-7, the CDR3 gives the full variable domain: DVKVTQSSRYLVKRTGEKVFLECVQDMDHENMFWYRQDPGLGLRLIYFSYDVKMKEKGDIPEGYSVSREKKERFSLILESASTNQTSMYLCASRSPGGPHYEQYFGPGTRLTVT.

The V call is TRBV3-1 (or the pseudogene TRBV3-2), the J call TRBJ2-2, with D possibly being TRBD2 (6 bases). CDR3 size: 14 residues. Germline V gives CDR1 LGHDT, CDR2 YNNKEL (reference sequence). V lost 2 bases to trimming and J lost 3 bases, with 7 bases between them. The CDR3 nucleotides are TGTGCCAGCAGCCAATCGGGGGACACCGGGGAGCTGTTTTTT. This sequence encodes CASSQSGDTGELFF.

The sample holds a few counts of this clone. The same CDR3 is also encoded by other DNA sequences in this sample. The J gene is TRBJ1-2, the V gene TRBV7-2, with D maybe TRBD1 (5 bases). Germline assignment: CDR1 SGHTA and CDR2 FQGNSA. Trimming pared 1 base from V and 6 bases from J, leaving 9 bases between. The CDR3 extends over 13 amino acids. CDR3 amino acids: CASSLERRDGYTF. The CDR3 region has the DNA TGTGCCAGCAGCTTAGAACGCAGGGATGGCTACACCTTC.

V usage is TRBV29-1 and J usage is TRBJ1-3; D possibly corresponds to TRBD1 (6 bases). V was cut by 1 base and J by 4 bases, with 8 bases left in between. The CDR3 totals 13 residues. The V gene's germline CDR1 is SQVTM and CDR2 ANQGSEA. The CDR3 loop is CSVEAGQGNTIYF. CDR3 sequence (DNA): TGCAGCGTTGAAGCCGGACAGGGAAACACCATATATTTT.

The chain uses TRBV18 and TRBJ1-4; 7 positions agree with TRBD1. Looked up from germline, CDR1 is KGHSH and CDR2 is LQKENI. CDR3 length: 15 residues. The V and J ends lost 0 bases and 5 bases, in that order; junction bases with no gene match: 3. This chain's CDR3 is CASSPPSRGNEKLFF. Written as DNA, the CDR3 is TGTGCCAGCTCACCACCGAGCAGGGGGAATGAAAAACTGTTTTTT.

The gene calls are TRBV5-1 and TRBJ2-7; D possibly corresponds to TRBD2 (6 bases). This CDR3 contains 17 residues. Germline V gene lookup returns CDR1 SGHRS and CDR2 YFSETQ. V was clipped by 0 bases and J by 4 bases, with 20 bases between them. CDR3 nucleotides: TGCGCCAGCAGCTTGGTAGGGACTCCCCGAGATTCGTACGAGCAGTACTTC. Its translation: CASSLVGTPRDSYEQYF.

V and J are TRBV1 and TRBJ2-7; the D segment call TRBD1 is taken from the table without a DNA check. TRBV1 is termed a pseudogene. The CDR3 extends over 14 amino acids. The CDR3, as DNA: TGCACCAGCAGCCAAGAAAGGGGGCTCAACGAGCAGTACTTC. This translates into CTSSQERGLNEQYF.

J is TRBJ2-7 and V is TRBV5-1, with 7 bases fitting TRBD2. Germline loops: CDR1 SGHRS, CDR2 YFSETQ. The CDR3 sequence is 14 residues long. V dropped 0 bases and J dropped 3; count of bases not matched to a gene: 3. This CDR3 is CASSLGRERYEQYF. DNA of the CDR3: TGCGCCAGCAGCTTGGGGCGGGAGCGCTACGAGCAGTACTTC.